The table lists the clone carrying this T cell receptor (beta chain) with a count of one. Its antigen is currently unknown. Produced via immunoSEQ multiplex PCR; TCRdb's table is partial and in-frame only. The repertoire holds more than 20,000 clones, over 75% seen once, with roughly a tenth in the top ten. The data were taken from a study of T cells in narcolepsy. Study details: Healthy controls were enrolled alongside patients with narcolepsy type 1 or type 2. Whole-study results and caveats: HCRT-specific and TRIB2-specific autoreactive clonotypes appeared among same-patient CSF and blood CD4+ clonotypes. In some patient and control memory CD4+ samples, autoreactive clones were absent.

Trimming at V came to 4 bases and at J to 8 bases, leaving 24 bases not matched to a gene. The CDR3 sequence is 20 residues long. Looked up from germline, CDR1 is MGHRA and CDR2 is YSYEKL. Sequencing input: memory (CD45RA-) CD4+ T cells from blood. The chain combines TRBV4-1 with TRBJ2-1; TRBD2 matches 9 bases. The receptor's source is a human donor in good health. CDR3 sequence (DNA): TGCGCCAGCAGCCTTCTAAGGCCCGGGACTAGCCTTGAAGTAGACCATGAGCAGTTCTTC. Translated: CASSLLRPGTSLEVDHEQFF.